What follows is one TCR beta chain and its context. Antigen: not known. This entry is derived from a study of cytomegalovirus exposure and HLA in healthy donors. Study-wide results and caveats: TCR beta V- and J-gene trimming, according to a later analysis, was linked to a missense DCLRE1C variant. Presence/absence analyses supposed approximately even sequencing depth among donors. By a later analysis, the bulk of CMV-associated TCR beta chains appeared HLA-restricted.

Nominally healthy donors were sampled, though unrecorded immune exposures were likely. This PCR relied on a set of 60 Vbeta primers and 13 Jbeta primers. Generated by immunoSEQ multiplex PCR, the TCRdb table keeps only in-frame clones and is missing some. This table holds fewer than 250,000 clones, 75% to 80% found once. Sequences were obtained from PBMCs. The clonotype comes from a woman aged 30 to 39 in good health and CMV-seropositive.

The CDR3 nucleotides are TGTGCCAGCAGCTCCCAGGGAGGGATGAATTCACCCCTCCACTTT. It yields the protein CASSSQGGMNSPLHF. This sequence joins TRBV7-8 and TRBJ1-6; possibly TRBD1 for D (5 bases). Germline CDR1 and CDR2: SGHVS and FQNEAQ. V lost 4 bases, J lost 7 bases, and 14 bases lay in between. The CDR3 is 15 residues long.